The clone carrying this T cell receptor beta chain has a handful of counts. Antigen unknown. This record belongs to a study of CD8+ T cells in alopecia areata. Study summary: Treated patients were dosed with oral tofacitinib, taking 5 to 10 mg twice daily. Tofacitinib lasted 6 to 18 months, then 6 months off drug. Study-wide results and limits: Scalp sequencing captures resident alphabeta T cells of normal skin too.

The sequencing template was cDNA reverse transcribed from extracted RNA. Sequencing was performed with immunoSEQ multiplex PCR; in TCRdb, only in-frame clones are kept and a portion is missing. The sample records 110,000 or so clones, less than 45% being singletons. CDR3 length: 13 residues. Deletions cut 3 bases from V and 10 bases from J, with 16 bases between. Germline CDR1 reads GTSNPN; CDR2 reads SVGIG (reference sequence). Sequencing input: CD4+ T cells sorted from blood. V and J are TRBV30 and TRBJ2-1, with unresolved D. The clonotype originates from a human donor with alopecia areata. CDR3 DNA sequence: TGTGCCTGGAGGGGTTACGAGGCGTGGGAGCAGTTCTTC. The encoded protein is CAWRGYEAWEQFF.